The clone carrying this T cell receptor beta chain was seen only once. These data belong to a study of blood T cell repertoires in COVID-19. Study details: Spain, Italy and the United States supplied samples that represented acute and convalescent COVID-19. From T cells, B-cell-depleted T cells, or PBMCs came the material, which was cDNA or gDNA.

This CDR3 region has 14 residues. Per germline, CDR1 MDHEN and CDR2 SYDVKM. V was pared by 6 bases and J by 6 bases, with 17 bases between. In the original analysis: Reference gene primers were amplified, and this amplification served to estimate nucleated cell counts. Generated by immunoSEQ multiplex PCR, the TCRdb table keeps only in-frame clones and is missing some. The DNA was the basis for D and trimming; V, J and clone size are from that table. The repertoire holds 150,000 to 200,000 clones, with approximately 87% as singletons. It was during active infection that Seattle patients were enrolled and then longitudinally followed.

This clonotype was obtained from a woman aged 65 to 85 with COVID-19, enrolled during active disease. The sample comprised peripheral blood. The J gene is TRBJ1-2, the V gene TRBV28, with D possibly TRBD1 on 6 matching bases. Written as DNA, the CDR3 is TGTGCCAGCAGACCAAACAGGGATGGGCATGGCTACACCTTC. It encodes CASRPNRDGHGYTF.